This T cell receptor (beta chain) was documented in a study of shared clonotypes between healthy human individuals. Turning to the study itself: Serving as donors were two women and a few men, whose ages spanned 18 to 49. Donors had three CD4 naive, three CD4 memory, two CD8 naive and one CD8 memory plate apiece.

Using immunoSEQ multiplex PCR, the repertoire was profiled, and TCRdb retains in-frame clones only, with some absent. The sample lists around 700,000 clones, about 90% occurring once. Naive CD8 cells, CD45RO-negative and positively selected for CCR7, excluded terminally differentiated effector memory CD45RA+ cells. Study-level points and caveats: Rarefaction indicated that sorted-subset sequencing remained incomplete although depth was large.

The CDR3 loop spans 15 amino acids. From germline, CDR1 is SGDLS and CDR2 YYNGEE. Trimming cost V 0 bases and J 4 bases, with 11 bases left between them. Regarding this clone: What it binds is unknown.

This TCR was sampled from a man in his thirties or forties in good health. Source material: naive CD8+ T cells sorted from blood. This chain joins TRBV9 and TRBJ2-1, with D perhaps assigned TRBD1 or TRBD2 (5 bases each). The CDR3 DNA reads as TGTGCCAGCAGCGTAGAGGGGACGGAGTACAATGAGCAGTTCTTC. Translation: CASSVEGTEYNEQFF.